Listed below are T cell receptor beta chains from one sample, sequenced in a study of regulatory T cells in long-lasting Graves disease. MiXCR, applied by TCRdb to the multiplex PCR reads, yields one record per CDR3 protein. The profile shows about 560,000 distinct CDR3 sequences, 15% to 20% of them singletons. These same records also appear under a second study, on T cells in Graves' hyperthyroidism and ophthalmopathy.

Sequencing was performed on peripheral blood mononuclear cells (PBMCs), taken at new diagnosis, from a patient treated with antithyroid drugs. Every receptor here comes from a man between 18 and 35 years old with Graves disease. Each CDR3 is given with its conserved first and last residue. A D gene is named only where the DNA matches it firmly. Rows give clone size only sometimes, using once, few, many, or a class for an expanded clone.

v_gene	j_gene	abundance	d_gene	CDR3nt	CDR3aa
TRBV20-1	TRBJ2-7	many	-	TGCAGTGCGGGGGGGATAGGGGGAGATGGCTACGAGCAGTACTTC	CSAGGIGGDGYEQYF
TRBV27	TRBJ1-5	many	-	TGTGCCAGCAGTCCACGTTTGTATGCGTCAGGGAACAATCAGCCCCAGCATTTT	CASSPRLYASGNNQPQHF
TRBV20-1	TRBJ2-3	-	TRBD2	TGCAGTGCTAGGGAACCTAGCGGGAGGATTACGCAGTATTTT	CSAREPSGRITQYF
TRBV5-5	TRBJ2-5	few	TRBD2	TGTGCCAGCAGCGATAGCGGGAGAGGGGAGACCCAGTACTTC	CASSDSGRGETQYF
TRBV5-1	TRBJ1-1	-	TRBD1	TGCGCCAGCAGCCTCGGACAGGGTTTAAGAATGAACACTGAAGCTTTCTTT	CASSLGQGLRMNTEAFF
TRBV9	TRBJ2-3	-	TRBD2	TGTGCCAGCAGCGCGGGGAGGGCCGAAGATACGCAGTATTTT	CASSAGRAEDTQYF
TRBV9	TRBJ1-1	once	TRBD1	TGTGCCAGCAGCGGTTCTGTGAGACAGGGAGGTAACACTGAAGCTTTCTTT	CASSGSVRQGGNTEAFF
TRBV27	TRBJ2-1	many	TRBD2	TGTGCCAGCAGTTTGCAACTAGCGGGAGGTCCAAATGAGCAGTTCTTC	CASSLQLAGGPNEQFF
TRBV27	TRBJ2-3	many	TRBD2	TGTGCCAGCAGCTTAACACTAGCGGAGAGCACAGATACGCAGTATTTT	CASSLTLAESTDTQYF
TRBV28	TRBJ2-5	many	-	TGTGCCAGCAGCCTAAGGGGGAGGGAGGAGACCCAGTACTTC	CASSLRGREETQYF
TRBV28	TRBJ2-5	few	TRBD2	TGTGCCAGCAGTTACGGGACGGGAGGTGTGGAGACCCAGTACTTC	CASSYGTGGVETQYF
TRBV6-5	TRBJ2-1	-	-	TGTGCCAGCAGTTACTCCAACGGACCCTACAATGAGCAGTTCTTC	CASSYSNGPYNEQFF
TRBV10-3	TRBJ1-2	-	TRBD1	TGTGCCATCAGGCCGGGACAGGAATATGGCTACACCTTC	CAIRPGQEYGYTF
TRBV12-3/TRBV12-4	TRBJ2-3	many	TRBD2	TGTGCCAGCAGTTTATCGGGACTAGCGGGCCACACAGATACGCAGTATTTT	CASSLSGLAGHTDTQYF
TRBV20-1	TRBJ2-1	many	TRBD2	TGCAGTGCTAGCGGGAGGGCCGGTGAGCAGTTCTTC	CSASGRAGEQFF
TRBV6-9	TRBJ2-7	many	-	TGTGCCAGCAGTTACTTTTCAGGGTGGGGCCGCCACGAGCAGTACTTC	CASSYFSGWGRHEQYF
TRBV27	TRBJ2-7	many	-	TGTGCCAGCAGTTTAAGGGTTTACTACGAGCAGTACTTC	CASSLRVYYEQYF
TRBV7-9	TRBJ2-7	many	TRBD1	TGTGCCAGCAGCTGGACAGGGGGCCCCAGCGAGCAGTACTTC	CASSWTGGPSEQYF
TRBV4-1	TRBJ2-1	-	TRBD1	TGCGCCAGCAGCCTTCGAGGGGCAGGGGGCGCCGTGGATGAGCAGTTCTTC	CASSLRGAGGAVDEQFF
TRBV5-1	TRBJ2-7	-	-	TGCGCCAGCAGCCCCGGGACCCCTGGGGGGCCGTACTTC	CASSPGTPGGPYF
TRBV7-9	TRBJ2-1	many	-	TGTGCCAGCAGCTTTCTGGTCGTAACAGATGAGCAGTTCTTC	CASSFLVVTDEQFF
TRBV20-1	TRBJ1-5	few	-	TGCAGTGCTATGACCCCGGTAGGTCAGCCCCAGCATTTT	CSAMTPVGQPQHF
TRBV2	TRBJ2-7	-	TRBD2	TGTGCCAGCAGTTTGGAGGGAGCGGGGAACTCCTACGAGCAGTACTTC	CASSLEGAGNSYEQYF
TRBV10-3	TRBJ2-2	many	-	TGTGCCATCAGCGGAGACAGAAACACCGGGGAGCTGTTTTTT	CAISGDRNTGELFF
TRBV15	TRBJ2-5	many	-	TGTGCCACCAGCAGACCAGCTCAAGAGACCCAGTACTTC	CATSRPAQETQYF
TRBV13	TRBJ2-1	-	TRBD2	TGTGCCAGCAGCCCTGAGGGGGAGCGGGGGGCCCCCCCCCCTAACAATGAGCAGTTCTTC	CASSPEGERGAPPPNNEQFF
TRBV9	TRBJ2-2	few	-	TGTGCCAGCAGCGTACCCCAGGACGGGAGCATCACCGGGGAGCTGTTTTTT	CASSVPQDGSITGELFF
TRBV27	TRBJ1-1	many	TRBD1	TGTGCCAGCAGTTATGACAGGGACAACACTGAAGCTTTCTTT	CASSYDRDNTEAFF
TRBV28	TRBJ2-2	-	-	TGTGCCAGCAGATACAGCGGGTTGGACACCGGGGAGCTGTTTTTT	CASRYSGLDTGELFF
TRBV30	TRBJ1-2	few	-	TGTGCCTGGAGTTATGGGAATAACTATGGCAACACCTTC	CAWSYGNNYGNTF
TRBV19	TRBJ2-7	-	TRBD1	TGTGCCAGTAGTACAACCGGGACAGGGATCTACGAGCAGTACTTC	CASSTTGTGIYEQYF
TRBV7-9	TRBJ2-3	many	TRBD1	TGTGCCAGCAGCTTAGCGCCTGGGACAGGGAGTACAGATACGCAGTATTTT	CASSLAPGTGSTDTQYF
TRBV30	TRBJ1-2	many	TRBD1	TGTGCCTGGGATAGACAGGGGGAGAACTATGGCTACACCTTC	CAWDRQGENYGYTF
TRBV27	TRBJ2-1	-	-	TGTGCCAGCACCCAATCGACTGGCGGGTACAATGAGCAGTTCTTC	CASTQSTGGYNEQFF
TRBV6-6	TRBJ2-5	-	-	TGTGCCAGCAGTTACTCGGGCCCGTTCGGGGAGACCCAGTACTTC	CASSYSGPFGETQYF
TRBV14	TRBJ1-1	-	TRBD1	TGTGCCAGCAGCCAGCGGGACAGGGGGCAGTGGAGCACTGAAGCTTTCTTT	CASSQRDRGQWSTEAFF
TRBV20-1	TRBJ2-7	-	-	TGCAGTGCTAGCCGTCCGGCTACCTACGAGCAGTACTTC	CSASRPATYEQYF
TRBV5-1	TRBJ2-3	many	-	TGCGCCAGCAGCTTGGAAATAGATACGCAGTATTTT	CASSLEIDTQYF
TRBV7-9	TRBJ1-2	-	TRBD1	TGTGCCAGCAGCTTAAGCGGGACAGGGTCTTACTATGGCTACACCTTC	CASSLSGTGSYYGYTF
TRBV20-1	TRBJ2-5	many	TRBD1	TGCAGTGCTAGAGTTTGGAAGTCGGGACAGCAAGAGACCCAGTACTTC	CSARVWKSGQQETQYF
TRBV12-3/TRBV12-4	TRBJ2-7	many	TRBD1	TGTGCCAGCAGTCCGGGGACAGGGAGAGGCTCCTACGAGCAGTACTTC	CASSPGTGRGSYEQYF
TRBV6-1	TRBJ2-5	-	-	TGTGCCAGCACGGAGGGGGCTTGGGAGACCCAGTACTTC	CASTEGAWETQYF
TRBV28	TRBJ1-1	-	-	TGTGCCAGCAACTACGAACTTATGAACACTGAAGCTTTCTTT	CASNYELMNTEAFF
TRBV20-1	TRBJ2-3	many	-	TGCAGTGCTGCTGGAAGCACAGATACGCAGTATTTT	CSAAGSTDTQYF
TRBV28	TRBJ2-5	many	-	TGTGCCAGCAGCTTAACAAGCCAAGAGACCCAGTACTTC	CASSLTSQETQYF
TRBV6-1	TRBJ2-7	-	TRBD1	TGTGCCAGCGGACAGGGAGGCGACTACGAGCAGTACTTC	CASGQGGDYEQYF
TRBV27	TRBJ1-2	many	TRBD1	TGTGCCAGCAGCTTGGGACAGAGCTATGGCTACACCTTC	CASSLGQSYGYTF
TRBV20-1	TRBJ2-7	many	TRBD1	TGCAGTGCTAGGTCAACAGGGGCCTACGAGCAGTACTTC	CSARSTGAYEQYF
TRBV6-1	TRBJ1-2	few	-	TGTGCCAGCAGGGAGACAGGCACCTATGGCTACACCTTC	CASRETGTYGYTF
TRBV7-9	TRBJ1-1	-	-	TGTGCCAGCAGCTTAAATGGCAGGGGGAACACTGAAGCTTTCTTT	CASSLNGRGNTEAFF